Shown below are 9 T cell receptor beta chains from a single sample sequenced in a study of T-cell memory formation after mild COVID-19. TCRdb re-called the 5' RACE reads through MiXCR, storing one row per CDR3 protein. The table includes about 560,000 distinct CDR3 sequences, approximately 18% detected once. Specimen: PBMCs or a T cell subset sorted from them (not recorded which). The receptors were gathered from an adult woman who had mild COVID-19 (a few samples of this study predate the infection). Cell type and time point are not known.

V is TRBV12-3 or TRBV12-4 and J is TRBJ2-6; 10 bases map to TRBD2. This CDR3 has 19 amino acids. Unmatched junction bases numbered 13, after V lost 4 bases and J lost 4 bases. The CDR3 sequence is CASSWARASGSLGANVLTF. DNA for the CDR3: TGTGCCAGCAGTTGGGCTCGGGCTAGCGGGAGCCTGGGGGCCAACGTCCTGACTTTC.

In this sample, this clonotype turned up a few times. The chain links TRBV7-8 to TRBJ2-3; D possibly matches TRBD1 or TRBD2 (5 bases each). V was trimmed by 2 bases and J by 2 bases, leaving 11 bases between them. This CDR3 spans 15 amino acids. Germline V gene lookup returns CDR1 SGHVS and CDR2 FQNEAQ. The CDR3 DNA reads as TGTGCCAGCAGCTTACTAGTCGGGGCCACAGATACGCAGTATTTT. It specifies CASSLLVGATDTQYF.

The chain carries TRBV21-1 and TRBJ2-1; the table names TRBD1, a call not compared with the DNA. TRBV21-1 is reported as a pseudogene. This CDR3 is built from 18 residues. The CDR3 here is CASSRSESGTGNYNEQFF. CDR3 coding DNA: TGTGCCAGCAGCAGGTCGGAATCCGGGACAGGGAACTACAATGAGCAGTTCTTC.

The chain employs TRBV29-1 and TRBJ2-7; TRBD2 might be the D (5 bases). This CDR3 contains 13 residues. Trimming shortened V by 3 bases and J by 2 bases, and 11 bases separated the two germline ends. Germline V gene lookup returns CDR1 SQVTM and CDR2 ANQGSEA. As DNA, the CDR3 is TGCAGCGTTGAGACGGCCGGGACCTACGAGCAGTACTTC. Encoded protein: CSVETAGTYEQYF.

This clonotype was counted between two and nine times. V is TRBV4-1 and J is TRBJ1-1; D possibly corresponds to TRBD1 (6 bases). The CDR3 runs to 16 residues. CDR1 MGHRA and CDR2 YSYEKL come from the germline V gene. Trimming took 4 bases from V and 2 from J, leaving 17 bases between them. CDR3 bases: TGCGCCAGCAGCCCCGTCTGGACAGATTTTAACACTGAAGCTTTCTTT. It encodes CASSPVWTDFNTEAFF.

CDR3 sequence (DNA): TGTGCCAGCAACTCAGGGGGCACGCGTAGTTCCTATAATTCACCCCTCCACTTT. This codes for CASNSGGTRSSYNSPLHF. The chain carries TRBV6-5 and TRBJ1-6; 8 bases are a match to TRBD1. The length of the CDR3 is 18 residues. The V and J ends lost 7 bases and 1 base, in that order; junction bases with no gene match: 12. Germline CDR1 and CDR2: MNHEY and SVGAGI.

On this clonotype itself: A much larger clone lies one base from this, so it may be a read error. The V gene is TRBV7-2, the J gene TRBJ2-5; D gene uncertain. The germline V and J ends were trimmed by 2 bases and 4 bases, with 5 bases remaining between them. This CDR3 is 12 amino acids long. Germline V gene sequence: CDR1 SGHTA, CDR2 FQGNSA. CDR3: CASSLTPETQYF. The CDR3 nucleotides are TGTGCCAGCAGCTTAACCCCAGAGACCCAGTACTTC.

This chain connects TRBV4-2 to TRBJ2-7, with TRBD2 matching 12 bases. The CDR3 extends over 15 amino acids. Germline V gives CDR1 LGHNA, CDR2 YNFKEQ. J was trimmed by 5 bases and V by 4 bases; bases with no gene match: 6. The CDR3 bases are TGTGCCAGCAGCCGGCGGACTAGCGGGATCCACGAGCAGTACTTC. The encoded protein is CASSRRTSGIHEQYF.

The chain has TRBV3-1 and TRBJ2-7; 7 bases are a match to TRBD1. Germline V lookup: CDR1 LGHDT, CDR2 YNNKEL (reference sequence). CDR3 size: 14 residues. With V trimmed by 3 bases and J by 8 bases, 10 bases remained unmatched. The DNA of the CDR3 is TGTGCCAGCAGCCACACCGGACAGGATCGTAAGCAGTACTTC. This codes for CASSHTGQDRKQYF.